This T cell receptor (beta chain) was sequenced during a study of blood T cell repertoires in COVID-19. The overall study: The analysed material was cDNA or gDNA that came from T cells, B-cell-depleted T cells, or PBMCs.

Adults between roughly 18 and 95 years of age took part from fewer than 30 US areas. Allocation to cohorts depended on clinical history reported by the participants. Sequencing used immunoSEQ multiplex PCR; TCRdb keeps in-frame clones, though not all of them. Of approximately 150,000 clones listed, more than 75% are singletons. The CDR3 is 15 residues long. CDR1 is SGHTA and CDR2 is FQGNSA in the germline V gene. Trimming cost V 1 base and J 9 bases, with 16 bases left between them. This chain links TRBV7-2 with TRBJ1-5; tentative D call: TRBD1 (5 bases). The source material was PBMCs or T cells enriched from blood (not recorded which). This TCR came from a man aged 40-49 years who had recovered from COVID-19. The CDR3 nucleotides are TGTGCCAGCAGCTTAGACCCCTACTCAGGGATGCCCCAGCATTTT. Its protein product is CASSLDPYSGMPQHF.